Shown below are 21 T cell receptor beta chains from a single sample sequenced in a study of long-term antiretroviral therapy in people with HIV. Researchers report immunoSEQ v3.0 was run at survey level. Clones were sequenced by immunoSEQ multiplex PCR, and TCRdb holds only the in-frame ones, with some missing. This sample has tens of thousands of clones, with roughly 87% found just once. Sequenced here: unsorted PBMCs, sampled 0.3 years after starting antiretroviral therapy. These receptors all come from a man aged 50 to 60 with HIV.

This clone turned up a few times. The J gene is TRBJ2-5, the V gene TRBV5-8, with 7 bases that match TRBD2. Trimming cost V 2 bases and J 4 bases; bases outside gene matches: 5. The length of the CDR3 is 14 residues. Looked up from germline, CDR1 is SGHTS and CDR2 is YDEGEE. Here the CDR3 DNA reads TGTGCCAGCAGCTTTGGCGGGAGCCGAGAGACCCAGTACTTC. It is translated as CASSFGGSRETQYF. Combining the CDR3 with reference TRBV5-8 and TRBJ2-5 gives the whole variable domain EAGVTQSPTHLIKTRGQQATLRCSPISGHTSVYWYQQALGLGLQFLLWYDEGEERNRGNFPPRFSGRQFPNYSSELNVNALELEDSALYLCASSFGGSRETQYFGPGTRLLVL.

V is TRBV2 and J is TRBJ1-4; no firm D call. V was shortened by 8 bases and J by 3 bases, with 22 bases between the two germline ends. Germline CDR1 SNHLY, CDR2 FYNNEI. The CDR3 is 17 amino acids. The CDR3 nucleotides are TGTGCCAGCGGCTTCTCGGCAGTAGGGAACTCTAATGAAAAACTGTTTTTT. Its protein product is CASGFSAVGNSNEKLFF.

The CDR3 protein is CASQPSGANVLTF. The CDR3 DNA sequence: TGTGCCAGCCAACCCTCTGGGGCCAACGTCCTGACTTTC. V is TRBV27 and J is TRBJ2-6; D unclear. V gave up 8 bases and J gave up 0 bases, with 5 bases separating them. The CDR3 is 13 residues long. Germline V CDR1 and CDR2: MNHEY, SMNVEV (reference sequence).

Only a few counts were recorded for this clone. This rearrangement joins TRBV6-1 to TRBJ2-2; TRBD1 aligns across 9 bases. V was pared by 4 bases and J by 1 base, with 7 bases of the junction left unmatched. Germline CDR1 reads MNHNS; CDR2 reads SASEGT. The CDR3 sequence is 17 residues long. CDR3 DNA sequence: TGTGCCAGCAGTGCAGAAGGGACAGGGAAGAACACCGGGGAGCTGTTTTTT. Encoded protein: CASSAEGTGKNTGELFF.

CDR3 region: CASIGTLLQGTDTQYF. The CDR3 bases are TGTGCCAGCATTGGGACTCTTCTCCAGGGCACAGATACGCAGTATTTT. V usage is TRBV27 and J usage is TRBJ2-3; tentative D call: TRBD2 (6 bases). Germline V lookup: CDR1 MNHEY, CDR2 SMNVEV (reference sequence). The length of the CDR3 is 16 residues. V was clipped by 7 bases and J by 1 base, with 18 bases between them.

This sequence joins TRBV11-2 and TRBJ2-3; D may match TRBD1 or TRBD2 (5 bases each). Trimming shortened V by 5 bases and J by 4 bases, and 13 bases separated the two germline ends. CDR3 length: 14 residues. Germline V lookup: CDR1 SGHAT, CDR2 FQNNGV. This CDR3 is CASSPSSGPDTQYF. CDR3 nucleotides: TGTGCCAGCAGCCCCTCCTCGGGGCCAGATACGCAGTATTTT.

This clone was counted only a few times. The rearrangement uses TRBV6-1 and TRBJ1-2, with D perhaps matching TRBD1 (5 bases). Trimming pared 1 base from V and 2 bases from J, leaving 5 bases between. Germline CDR1 reads MNHNS; CDR2 reads SASEGT. The CDR3 is 13 amino acids. CDR3 nucleotides: TGTGCCAGCAGTGAAGGACAGAACTATGGCTACACCTTC. Translated, it gives CASSEGQNYGYTF.

This clone has only a few counts. V gene TRBV19 combines with J gene TRBJ1-4; 7 nucleotides match TRBD1. Germline CDR1 and CDR2: LNHDA and SQIVND (reference sequence). Germline trimming cut 5 bases from V and 6 bases from J; bases unmatched to any gene: 12. This CDR3 has 16 residues. The CDR3 DNA reads TGTGCCAGTAGTCCCCGACAGGGAAGGTCTTATGAAAAACTGTTTTTT. Its protein is CASSPRQGRSYEKLFF.

This rearrangement joins TRBV4-3 to TRBJ1-4, with D unresolved. Germline assignment: CDR1 LGHNA and CDR2 YSLEER. The V and J ends lost 4 bases and 8 bases respectively, with 11 bases between them. The CDR3 is 13 residues long. The CDR3 nucleotides read TGCGCCAGCAGCCCGCTTCAAGGGGAAAAACTGTTTTTT. Translated: CASSPLQGEKLFF.

The CDR3 reads CASSWVDSYEQYF. In nucleotides, the CDR3 is TGTGCCAGCAGCTGGGTGGACAGTTACGAGCAGTACTTC. This chain joins TRBV6-5 and TRBJ2-7; possibly TRBD1 for D (6 bases). CDR3 length: 13 amino acids. Germline CDR1 is MNHEY and CDR2 is SVGAGI. V was trimmed by 6 bases and J by 4 bases, leaving 13 bases between them.

J is TRBJ2-2 and V is TRBV2; 11 positions match TRBD1. Germline CDR1 reads SNHLY; CDR2 reads FYNNEI. V lost 7 bases and J lost 8; bases outside the gene matches: 6. CDR3 length equals 14 residues. The CDR3 here is CASIEGQGVGELFF. The CDR3 coding sequence is TGTGCCAGCATTGAGGGACAGGGGGTAGGGGAGCTGTTTTTT.

The chain employs TRBV2 and TRBJ1-5; D ambiguous. CDR3 length: 14 residues. Trimming removed 4 bases at V and 0 bases at J, with 7 bases between. From germline, CDR1 is SNHLY and CDR2 FYNNEI. In nucleotides, the CDR3 is TGTGCCAGCAGTGGAGTGCATAGCAATCAGCCCCAGCATTTT. As protein: CASSGVHSNQPQHF.

The chain recombines TRBV18 with TRBJ2-2; TRBD1 agrees at 9 bases. Germline CDR1 and CDR2: KGHSH and LQKENI. This CDR3 contains 16 residues. Losses at the gene ends were 3 bases for V and 1 base for J; bases not matched to a gene: 3. CDR3 in DNA: TGTGCCAGCTCACCGGGGACAGGGCAGAACACCGGGGAGCTGTTTTTT. Its protein product is CASSPGTGQNTGELFF.

The J gene is TRBJ2-1, the V gene TRBV27; the match to TRBD2 covers 9 bases. Germline CDR1 MNHEY, CDR2 SMNVEV (reference sequence). Losses at the gene ends were 6 bases for V and 4 bases for J; bases not matched to a gene: 7. There are 15 residues in the CDR3. The CDR3 DNA reads as TGTGCCAGCAGGCCCGGGACTAGCCCTTACAATGAGCAGTTCTTC. Amino acid sequence: CASRPGTSPYNEQFF.

J is TRBJ2-1 and V is TRBV15; 8 positions agree with TRBD2. This CDR3 has 14 amino acids. V lost 4 bases and J lost 7; bases outside the gene matches: 6. Germline V gene sequence: CDR1 LNHNV, CDR2 YYDKDF (reference sequence). The CDR3 DNA sequence: TGTGCCACCAGCACCGGGAGGGCCGGGAATGAGCAGTTCTTC. It translates to CATSTGRAGNEQFF.

This rearrangement joins TRBV18 to TRBJ1-2; D ambiguous. There are 17 residues in the CDR3. Trimming took off 3 bases at V and 4 bases at J, with 21 bases between the two ends. CDR1 is KGHSH and CDR2 is LQKENI in the germline V gene. CDR3 residues: CASSPLAAGREPYGYTF. The CDR3 coding sequence is TGTGCCAGCTCACCGCTAGCGGCCGGGAGGGAGCCCTATGGCTACACCTTC.

V and J are TRBV4-3 and TRBJ1-2, with TRBD1 matching 8 bases. After removal of 3 bases from V and 4 bases from J, the junction contained 16 bases not matched to a gene. CDR1 LGHNA and CDR2 YSLEER come from the germline V gene. This CDR3 is built from 18 residues. Here the CDR3 DNA reads TGCGCCAGCAGCCATGTTACAGGGGGGAACGGTCTCTTCTATGGCTACACCTTC. Translated: CASSHVTGGNGLFYGYTF.

The rearrangement uses TRBV4-1 and TRBJ2-1, with a possible D match to TRBD2 (5 bases). CDR3 size: 15 residues. V shed 1 base and J shed 2 bases, with 9 bases lying between them. Looked up from germline, CDR1 is MGHRA and CDR2 is YSYEKL. Written as DNA, the CDR3 is TGCGCCAGCAGCCAAGTCGCTAGCCCCTACAATGAGCAGTTCTTC. Translated: CASSQVASPYNEQFF.

This chain links TRBV4-1 with TRBJ1-4; no reliable D call. Trimming stripped 0 bases from V and 8 bases from J, with 10 bases between. Per the germline V gene, CDR1 is MGHRA and CDR2 is YSYEKL. CDR3 length: 14 residues. The CDR3 here is CASSQDPSGEKLFF. In DNA form, the CDR3 reads TGCGCCAGCAGCCAAGATCCCTCGGGGGAAAAACTGTTTTTT.

The chain is built from TRBV30 and TRBJ1-1; D uncertain. Trimming stripped 2 bases from V and 11 bases from J, with 15 bases between. The CDR3 loop spans 12 amino acids. Germline lookup yields CDR1 GTSNPN and CDR2 SVGIG (reference sequence). CDR3 sequence (DNA): TGTGCCTGGAGTCAAGAGTCTGTGGCTGCTTTCTTT. It is translated as CAWSQESVAAFF.

The chain joins TRBV4-3 to TRBJ1-2; D unresolved. The CDR3 sequence is 15 residues long. Germline V gene sequence: CDR1 LGHNA, CDR2 YSLEER. Trimming took off 0 bases at V and 8 bases at J, with 16 bases between the two ends. CDR3 sequence: CASSQDLGNRQGYTF. As DNA, the CDR3 is TGCGCCAGCAGCCAAGATCTCGGGAATCGGCAAGGCTACACCTTC.